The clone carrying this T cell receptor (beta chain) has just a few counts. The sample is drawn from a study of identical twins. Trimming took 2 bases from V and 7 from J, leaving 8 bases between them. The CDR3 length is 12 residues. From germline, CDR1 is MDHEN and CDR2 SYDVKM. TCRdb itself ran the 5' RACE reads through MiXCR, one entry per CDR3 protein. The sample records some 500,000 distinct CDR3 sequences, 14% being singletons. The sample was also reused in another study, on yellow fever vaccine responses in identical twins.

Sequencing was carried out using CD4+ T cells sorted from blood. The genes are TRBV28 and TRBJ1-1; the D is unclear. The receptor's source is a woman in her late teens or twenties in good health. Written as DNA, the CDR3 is TGTGCCAGCAGTTTACAGTTTGATGAAGCTTTCTTT. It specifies CASSLQFDEAFF.